Each of the 32 T cell receptor beta chains below was sequenced from the same sample in a study of shared clonotypes between healthy human individuals. Libraries were prepared by immunoSEQ multiplex PCR; TCRdb keeps only in-frame clonotypes and omits some of them. This sample has around 1.9 million clones, with approximately 94% found just once. The naive CD8 fraction comprised CD45RO-negative cells positively selected for CCR7 and excluded terminally differentiated effector memory CD45RA+ cells. Sequenced sample: naive CD8+ T cells from PBMCs. The receptors originated from a man aged 18-30 years in good health. Some clones in this sample may be carry-over from other donors' samples.

In its sample, this clone was seen once. J is TRBJ1-5 and V is TRBV5-6; D call uncertain. The germline gives CDR1 SGHDT, CDR2 YYEEEE. Trimming left V 0 bases short and J 0 bases short, with 7 bases between. The CDR3 sequence is 15 residues long. This CDR3 is CASSLAGISNQPQHF. In DNA, the CDR3 is TGTGCCAGCAGCTTGGCAGGAATTAGCAATCAGCCCCAGCATTTT.

This clone was seen only a few times. The V and J genes are TRBV6-6 and TRBJ2-1; possible D gene TRBD1, 5 bases. The CDR3 is 11 amino acids. Trimming stripped 7 bases from V and 10 bases from J, with 11 bases between. The germline CDR1 and CDR2 sequences are MNHNY and SVGAGI (reference sequence). CDR3 nucleotides: TGTGCCAGCACCCAGGGTGGGGAGCAGTTCTTC. Its protein product is CASTQGGEQFF.

V is TRBV7-3 and J is TRBJ2-7; no clear D gene. The germline CDR1 and CDR2 sequences are SGHTA and FQGTGA. Trimming stripped 0 bases from V and 4 bases from J, with 7 bases between. The CDR3 extends over 13 amino acids. The CDR3 loop reads CASSLTKGYEQYF. The CDR3, as DNA: TGTGCCAGCAGCTTAACCAAGGGATACGAGCAGTACTTC.

The V gene is TRBV10-3, the J gene TRBJ1-1, with D maybe TRBD1 (6 bases). Germline V gene data show CDR1 as ENHRY and CDR2 as SYGVKD. Trimming removed 4 bases from V and 1 base from J, with 13 bases in between. The length of the CDR3 is 15 residues. This CDR3 is CAISGEPTGNTEAFF. The CDR3, as DNA: TGTGCCATCAGTGGGGAACCGACAGGGAACACTGAAGCTTTCTTT.

J is TRBJ2-7 and V is TRBV27; 9 bases fit TRBD1. This CDR3 contains 15 residues. Germline lookup yields CDR1 MNHEY and CDR2 SMNVEV (reference sequence). V shed 4 bases, J shed 4 bases, and the junction held 8 bases outside the gene matches. The CDR3 DNA is TGTGCCAGCAGTTCTAGACAGGGGGGCCTATACGAGCAGTACTTC. Protein sequence: CASSSRQGGLYEQYF.

The chain joins TRBV7-2 to TRBJ1-2, with TRBD1 as a possible D gene (5 bases). Trimming took off 0 bases at V and 7 bases at J, with 15 bases between the two ends. Germline CDR1 and CDR2: SGHTA and FQGNSA. There are 15 residues in the CDR3. The CDR3 reads CASSLAGGAVGGYTF. The CDR3 DNA reads TGTGCCAGCAGCTTAGCCGGCGGGGCAGTTGGTGGCTACACCTTC.

V and J are TRBV30 and TRBJ1-1, with D possibly matching TRBD1 (5 bases). This CDR3 spans 13 amino acids. V was cut by 7 bases and J by 2 bases, with 14 bases left in between. Germline V gene data show CDR1 as GTSNPN and CDR2 as SVGIG (reference sequence). The CDR3 region is CASLVTDNTEAFF. The CDR3 DNA sequence: TGTGCCTCTCTTGTGACAGATAACACTGAAGCTTTCTTT.

This sequence joins TRBV2 and TRBJ2-1; D is ambiguous. Trimming shortened V by 4 bases and J by 8 bases, and 12 bases separated the two germline ends. Germline V gene data show CDR1 as SNHLY and CDR2 as FYNNEI. The CDR3 length is 13 residues. CDR3 region: CASSALRLDEQFF. DNA of the CDR3: TGTGCCAGCAGTGCCCTCCGGTTGGATGAGCAGTTCTTC.

The chain links TRBV6-1 to TRBJ2-7; D gene unclear. The CDR3 covers 15 residues. Germline V gene sequence: CDR1 MNHNS, CDR2 SASEGT. V lost 1 base, J lost 2 bases, and 12 bases lay in between. As DNA, the CDR3 is TGTGCCAGCAGTGAAGGCTTTGGGGTGCCCTACGAGCAGTACTTC. Protein: CASSEGFGVPYEQYF.

This clone has only a few counts. This rearrangement joins TRBV28 to TRBJ1-1, with TRBD1 as a possible D gene (6 bases). The CDR3 runs to 14 residues. V shed 6 bases and J shed 4 bases, with 15 bases lying between them. Germline CDR1 reads MDHEN; CDR2 reads SYDVKM. The CDR3 region has the DNA TGTGCCAGCAGCACAGGGTTGGGGGCCACTGAAGCTTTCTTT. Its translation: CASSTGLGATEAFF.

V usage is TRBV4-3 and J usage is TRBJ2-1; D ambiguous. The V gene lost 3 bases and the J gene lost 4 bases, with 16 bases spanning the gap. This CDR3 has 16 residues. Per germline, CDR1 LGHNA and CDR2 YSLEER. Here the CDR3 reads CASSQTDRTLYNEQFF. In DNA, the CDR3 is TGCGCCAGCAGCCAGACTGATCGGACCCTTTACAATGAGCAGTTCTTC.

The chain couples TRBV29-1 to TRBJ2-2; 9 nucleotides align to TRBD1. V shed 7 bases, J shed 5 bases, and the junction held 2 bases outside the gene matches. The CDR3 is made up of 12 amino acids. Per germline, CDR1 SQVTM and CDR2 ANQGSEA. CDR3 in DNA: TGCAGCGACAGGGGGCTGACCGGGGAGCTGTTTTTT. This sequence encodes CSDRGLTGELFF.

This clone showed up just once. The rearrangement uses TRBV13 and TRBJ2-5; D not resolved. Deletions cut 3 bases from V and 5 bases from J, with 13 bases between. The germline CDR1 and CDR2 sequences are PRHDT and FYEKMQ (reference sequence). This CDR3 region has 14 residues. The CDR3 protein is CASSLYPLDETQYF. DNA of the CDR3: TGTGCCAGCAGCTTGTATCCCCTGGACGAGACCCAGTACTTC.

The chain has TRBV4-3 and TRBJ2-7, with 11 bases that match TRBD2. Germline V gene data show CDR1 as LGHNA and CDR2 as YSLEER. The V gene end was trimmed by 1 base and the J gene end by 1 base; junction bases not matched to a gene: 3. CDR3 length equals 16 residues. The CDR3 DNA reads as TGCGCCAGCAGCCAAGGCCTAGCGGGAGGTTCCTACGAGCAGTACTTC. It is translated as CASSQGLAGGSYEQYF.

In this sample, this clone turned up once. The J gene is TRBJ1-2, the V gene TRBV15, with D hard to call. Germline lookup yields CDR1 LNHNV and CDR2 YYDKDF (reference sequence). The CDR3 contains 17 residues. V was clipped by 0 bases and J by 0 bases, with 14 bases between them. DNA of the CDR3: TGTGCCACCAGCAGAGATTATGGTGGAGCAACTAACTATGGCTACACCTTC. Protein: CATSRDYGGATNYGYTF. Full variable domain (outside the CDR3, taken from reference TRBV15 and TRBJ1-2): DAMVIQNPRYQVTQFGKPVTLSCSQTLNHNVMYWYQQKSSQAPKLLFHYYDKDFNNEADTPDNFQSRRPNTSFCFLDIRSPGLGDTAMYLCATSRDYGGATNYGYTFGSGTRLTVV.

The chain joins TRBV19 to TRBJ1-1; D is possibly TRBD1 (5 bases). V was cut by 6 bases and J by 0 bases, with 17 bases left in between. CDR1 is LNHDA and CDR2 is SQIVND in the germline V gene (reference sequence). CDR3 size: 16 residues. The CDR3 loop reads CASRTTPVRVNTEAFF. The DNA for the CDR3 is TGTGCCAGTAGGACAACCCCGGTCAGGGTGAACACTGAAGCTTTCTTT.

V usage is TRBV30 and J usage is TRBJ1-2, with TRBD1 matching 7 bases. The CDR3 contains 14 residues. Per germline, CDR1 GTSNPN and CDR2 SVGIG (reference sequence). After removal of 0 bases from V and 6 bases from J, the junction contained 7 bases not matched to a gene. The CDR3 sequence: CAWSVRTGVNGYTF. CDR3 DNA: TGTGCCTGGAGTGTCCGAACAGGGGTTAATGGCTACACCTTC.

The genes are TRBV28 and TRBJ2-1; D not resolved. Germline CDR1 is MDHEN and CDR2 is SYDVKM. Trimming left V 4 bases short and J 4 bases short, with 17 bases between. The CDR3 extends over 16 amino acids. Written as DNA, the CDR3 is TGTGCCAGCAGTTCCCCCCCTTCCGGCCCGTACAATGAGCAGTTCTTC. Its protein is CASSSPPSGPYNEQFF.

A word on this clone: Distinct nucleotide sequences in the sample also encode this CDR3. The chain carries TRBV9 and TRBJ2-3; 7 positions match TRBD1. In germline, CDR1 is SGDLS, CDR2 YYNGEE. The CDR3 is 14 amino acids. V lost 3 bases and J lost 0; bases outside the gene matches: 1. CDR3 residues: CASSDRGSTDTQYF. The CDR3 coding sequence is TGTGCCAGCAGCGACAGGGGTAGCACAGATACGCAGTATTTT.

This sequence joins TRBV9 and TRBJ2-6; D perhaps matches TRBD1 (8 bases). V lost 4 bases and J 1 base, leaving 24 bases between the germline ends. The CDR3 covers 20 residues. Germline CDR1 and CDR2: SGDLS and YYNGEE. The CDR3 DNA is TGTGCCAGCAGCTCCCCGGGGGAGGGGACAGGCCCTTCTGGGGCCAACGTCCTGACTTTC. Translated, it gives CASSSPGEGTGPSGANVLTF.

This clone appeared once. The CDR3, as DNA: TGTGCCAGCAGAATAGACTCCGGCTCTGGAAACACCATATATTTT. Translated: CASRIDSGSGNTIYF. J is TRBJ1-3 and V is TRBV6-1; D is ambiguous. Trimming cost V 6 bases and J 0 bases, with 12 bases left between them. The CDR3 length is 15 residues. In germline, CDR1 is MNHNS, CDR2 SASEGT.

This chain joins TRBV13 and TRBJ2-3; the match to TRBD2 covers 8 bases. CDR3 size: 16 residues. J lost 0 bases, V lost 0 bases, and 2 bases had no gene match. The V gene's germline CDR1 is PRHDT and CDR2 FYEKMQ (reference sequence). The CDR3 spells CASSLGPSGSTDTQYF. The CDR3 DNA reads as TGTGCCAGCAGCTTAGGCCCTAGCGGGAGCACAGATACGCAGTATTTT.

This clone was seen more than once but under ten times. As DNA, the CDR3 is TGTGCCAGCAGCCCAGACAGGACTGAAGCTTTCTTT. Its translation: CASSPDRTEAFF. The chain has TRBV7-9 and TRBJ1-1, with D possibly being TRBD1 (6 bases). This CDR3 contains 12 residues. CDR1 is SEHNR and CDR2 is FQNEAQ in the germline V gene (reference sequence). V lost 5 bases, J lost 5 bases, and 9 bases lay in between.

The gene calls are TRBV27 and TRBJ1-3; D perhaps matches TRBD1 (5 bases). V lost 4 bases and J 1 base, leaving 8 bases between the germline ends. CDR3 length: 14 amino acids. The germline V gene encodes CDR1 MNHEY and CDR2 SMNVEV (reference sequence). This CDR3 is CASSSGASGNTIYF. Here the CDR3 DNA reads TGTGCCAGCAGTTCTGGGGCGTCTGGAAACACCATATATTTT.

The rearrangement uses TRBV13 and TRBJ2-7, with D perhaps TRBD2 (6 bases). V lost 5 bases and J lost 7, with 15 bases in between. The CDR3 has 13 amino acids. Germline V gene sequence: CDR1 PRHDT, CDR2 FYEKMQ (reference sequence). As DNA, the CDR3 is TGTGCCAGCAGCGCCACCGGGACTGAAGAGCAGTACTTC. Its translation: CASSATGTEEQYF.

The chain employs TRBV10-3 and TRBJ2-1, with D hard to call. The CDR3 loop spans 11 amino acids. V lost 4 bases and J 4 bases, leaving 2 bases between the germline ends. Germline CDR1 reads ENHRY; CDR2 reads SYGVKD. CDR3 in DNA: TGTGCCATCAGTGCGTACAATGAGCAGTTCTTC. It codes for CAISAYNEQFF.

The J gene is TRBJ2-1, the V gene TRBV7-6, with 7 bases aligning to TRBD2. This CDR3 is built from 15 residues. Germline CDR1 and CDR2: SGHVS and FNYEAQ. V dropped 3 bases and J dropped 4; count of bases not matched to a gene: 6. The CDR3 DNA is TGTGCCAGCAGCTTCGGGCTAGCGGAGTACAATGAGCAGTTCTTC. Translating gives CASSFGLAEYNEQFF.

The chain is built from TRBV7-8 and TRBJ2-1; 8 nucleotides line up with TRBD2. V lost 3 bases to trimming and J lost 0 bases; unmatched junction nucleotides: 13. The CDR3 runs 19 residues. CDR1 is SGHVS, CDR2 FQNEAQ, per germline. The CDR3 loop is CASSFFFEGSGSSYNEQFF. As DNA, the CDR3 is TGTGCCAGCAGCTTTTTCTTCGAGGGCAGCGGGAGCTCCTACAATGAGCAGTTCTTC.

This clone showed up just once. V gene TRBV7-9 combines with J gene TRBJ2-3; tentatively, D is TRBD1 (6 bases). Trimming removed 1 base from V and 2 bases from J, with 16 bases in between. The CDR3 runs 17 residues. CDR1 is SEHNR and CDR2 is FQNEAQ in the germline V gene (reference sequence). The CDR3 protein is CASSLGLQGSVTDTQYF. DNA for the CDR3: TGTGCCAGCAGCTTAGGGCTACAGGGTTCGGTCACAGATACGCAGTATTTT.

The chain is built from TRBV9 and TRBJ1-5, with D perhaps TRBD1 (5 bases). The germline V gene has CDR1 SGDLS and CDR2 YYNGEE. The CDR3 has 15 amino acids. The germline V and J ends were trimmed by 1 base and 4 bases, with 12 bases remaining between them. CDR3: CASSVTGDRNQPQHF. The CDR3 region has the DNA TGTGCCAGCAGCGTAACGGGGGATCGTAATCAGCCCCAGCATTTT.

This clone was seen a single time. Other nucleotide sequences from this sample produce the same CDR3. This sequence joins TRBV27 and TRBJ1-2; 7 bases are a match to TRBD1. The CDR3 runs 13 residues. Germline V gene data show CDR1 as MNHEY and CDR2 as SMNVEV (reference sequence). Trimming cost V 6 bases and J 4 bases; bases outside gene matches: 5. CDR3 sequence reads: CASSPDRAYGYTF. CDR3 DNA sequence: TGTGCCAGCAGCCCCGACAGGGCCTATGGCTACACCTTC.

The gene calls are TRBV7-9 and TRBJ2-2, with D possibly matching TRBD1 (5 bases). Trimming pared 3 bases from V and 5 bases from J, leaving 13 bases between. This CDR3 contains 15 residues. Germline V gene lookup returns CDR1 SEHNR and CDR2 FQNEAQ (reference sequence). In DNA form, the CDR3 reads TGTGCCAGCAGCTTTTCATTCGCAGGGACCGGGGAGCTGTTTTTT. Its translation is CASSFSFAGTGELFF.